The next 18 T cell receptor beta chains were all read from a single sample in a study of T cells in Graves' hyperthyroidism and ophthalmopathy. The CDR3 regions of TCR beta were amplified from RNA transcripts. TCR CDR3 underwent first-round RT-PCR with the HTBI primer set. TCRdb used MiXCR to reprocess the multiplex PCR reads, holding one entry per CDR3 protein. Among 500,000 to 650,000 distinct CDR3 sequences listed, more than 14% were seen once. Sequenced: blood. The source of these receptors is a woman aged 50 to 60 with Graves' ophthalmopathy.

The chain couples TRBV10-3 to TRBJ2-5, with D perhaps TRBD1 (7 bases). There are 16 residues in the CDR3. Germline lookup yields CDR1 ENHRY and CDR2 SYGVKD. Trimming left V 4 bases short and J 4 bases short, with 19 bases between. The CDR3 sequence: CAISVQGGLPSETQYF. CDR3 coding DNA: TGTGCCATCAGTGTTCAGGGGGGTCTACCTTCAGAGACCCAGTACTTC.

This clonotype was observed many times. The rearrangement uses TRBV15 and TRBJ2-1, with TRBD2 matching 10 bases. The germline CDR1 and CDR2 sequences are LNHNV and YYDKDF (reference sequence). V shed 1 base, J shed 0 bases, and the junction held 9 bases outside the gene matches. The CDR3 has 19 amino acids. The CDR3, as DNA: TGTGCCACCAGCAGAGTGGGACTAGCGAGATCAGTCTCCTACAATGAGCAGTTCTTC. It encodes CATSRVGLARSVSYNEQFF.

Concerning this clonotype itself: A clone one base away is much larger, so this may be a read error. The conserved phenylalanine or tryptophan normally closing the CDR3 is absent here, so this likely arose from a read error. The chain carries TRBV5-1 and TRBJ2-3; D is unresolved. The ends were cut back, 4 bases at V and 2 bases at J, with 11 bases in the middle. The CDR3 covers 14 residues. CDR1 is SGHRS and CDR2 is YFSETQ in the germline V gene. CDR3 residues: CASSKMRPTDTQYL. The CDR3 DNA reads TGCGCCAGCAGCAAGATGCGACCCACAGATACGCAGTATCTT.

As for this clonotype: This sequence may be a read error, since a much larger clone differs from it by one base. The chain uses TRBV9 and TRBJ2-3; D perhaps matches TRBD2 (6 bases). This CDR3 is built from 16 residues. In germline, CDR1 is SGDLS, CDR2 YYNGEE. CDR3 amino acids: CVSSVGRDSHTDTQYF. The DNA for the CDR3 is TGTGTCAGCAGCGTAGGCCGGGACTCCCACACAGATACGCAGTATTTT.

Many counts were recorded for this clonotype. At one end, the junction sequence differs from germline, possibly due to a read error. The V gene is TRBV7-7, the J gene TRBJ2-5, with D perhaps matching TRBD2 (5 bases). CDR3 length: 13 amino acids. The germline CDR1 and CDR2 sequences are SSHAT and FNYEAQ (reference sequence). CDR3 loop: CASSRDFQETQYF. CDR3 nucleotide sequence: TGTGCTAGCAGCCGGGATTTCCAAGAGACCCAGTACTTC.

Points on this clonotype: This clone may be a read error of a much larger clone one base away. The gene calls are TRBV29-1 and TRBJ2-1; 9 positions match TRBD2. Near its end, the DNA agrees better with TRBJ2-7, so the J call may be wrong. The germline V gene encodes CDR1 SQVTM and CDR2 ANQGSEA. This CDR3 is built from 14 residues. CDR3 residues: CSVDVAGAYNEQYF. CDR3 in DNA: TGCAGCGTTGACGTAGCGGGGGCCTACAATGAGCAGTACTTC.

This clonotype has ten or more counts. This rearrangement joins TRBV2 to TRBJ2-1; the D gene is possibly TRBD1 (5 bases). This CDR3 is built from 13 residues. The germline gives CDR1 SNHLY, CDR2 FYNNEI. Trimming removed 7 bases at V and 3 bases at J, with 10 bases between. The CDR3 loop reads CASIVDIYNEQFF. The CDR3 DNA reads TGTGCCAGCATTGTGGACATCTACAATGAGCAGTTCTTC.

This clonotype was seen a handful of times. The chain is built from TRBV25-1 and TRBJ1-1, with D maybe TRBD1 (5 bases). The length of the CDR3 is 13 residues. CDR1 and CDR2 from the germline V gene are MGHDK and SYGVNS. V was trimmed by 4 bases and J by 4 bases, leaving 10 bases between them. The CDR3 DNA sequence: TGTGCCAGCAGTGCCCTGGGGGGCACTGAAGCTTTCTTT. It yields the protein CASSALGGTEAFF.

This clonotype showed up many times. V and J are TRBV19 and TRBJ1-1, with D maybe TRBD1 (6 bases). Between the trimmed V and J ends, which lost 4 bases and 0 bases, there was a span of 12 bases. This CDR3 has 15 amino acids. The germline CDR1 and CDR2 sequences are LNHDA and SQIVND (reference sequence). CDR3 bases: TGTGCCAGTAGTACTCACAGGGCCATGAACACTGAAGCTTTCTTT. Protein sequence: CASSTHRAMNTEAFF.

About this clonotype itself: A read error may explain this, as a much larger clone is one base away. The J gene is TRBJ2-1, the V gene TRBV6-5; D unclear. This CDR3 comprises 15 residues. In germline, CDR1 is MNHEY, CDR2 SVGAGI. CDR3 sequence reads: CASSYPWDRDNERFF. The CDR3 DNA sequence: TGTGCCAGCAGTTACCCCTGGGATAGAGACAATGAGCGGTTCTTC.

Note on this clonotype: Since a much larger clone is just one base distant, this may be a read error. This chain connects TRBV7-2 to TRBJ2-1; weak D call: TRBD2 (6 bases). V was cut by 1 base and J by 9 bases, with 25 bases left in between. CDR3 length: 18 amino acids. CDR1 and CDR2 from the germline V gene are SGHTA and FQGNSA. The CDR3 sequence is CASSLVSGGIKGLGEQFF. CDR3 coding DNA: TGTGCCAGCAGCTTAGTAAGTGGGGGGATCAAGGGACTCGGTGAGCAGTTCTTC.

This clonotype was observed once. Since a much larger clone is just one base distant, this may be a read error. The CDR3 region is CATSSTRELVYERYF. CDR3 bases: TGTGCCACCAGCAGCACGAGGGAACTCGTCTACGAGCGGTACTTC. The chain recombines TRBV15 with TRBJ2-7; tentatively, D is TRBD2 (5 bases). CDR1 and CDR2 from the germline V gene are LNHNV and YYDKDF (reference sequence). This CDR3 comprises 15 residues.

This clonotype was counted ten times or more. The chain joins TRBV20-1 to TRBJ1-3; tentative D call: TRBD1 (5 bases). Germline V gene lookup returns CDR1 DFQATT and CDR2 SNEGSKA (reference sequence). The CDR3 sequence is 15 residues long. V gave up 3 bases and J gave up 6 bases, with 18 bases separating them. The DNA for the CDR3 is TGCAGTGCTAGCAGGCAGAGGGGTTTTGCAAACACCATATATTTT. Translation: CSASRQRGFANTIYF.

This clonotype was counted a few times. This chain joins TRBV10-3 and TRBJ2-7; 8 bases match TRBD2. CDR3 length: 12 amino acids. The germline gives CDR1 ENHRY, CDR2 SYGVKD. After removal of 8 bases from V and 4 bases from J, the junction contained 4 bases not matched to a gene. CDR3 sequence reads: CAISASGYEQYF. CDR3 coding DNA: TGTGCCATCTCAGCTAGCGGGTACGAGCAGTACTTC.

This clonotype was counted many times. This chain links TRBV11-2 with TRBJ2-1, with TRBD2 matching 9 bases. CDR1 and CDR2 from the germline V gene are SGHAT and FQNNGV. This CDR3 comprises 14 residues. With V trimmed by 1 base and J by 8 bases, 3 bases remained unmatched. CDR3 amino acids: CASSLVSSGDEQFF. CDR3 nucleotides: TGTGCCAGCAGCTTAGTTTCTAGCGGGGATGAGCAGTTCTTC.

The table lists this clonotype with many counts. V gene TRBV2 combines with J gene TRBJ2-3; a possible D gene is TRBD2 (5 bases). CDR3 length: 13 amino acids. Trimming removed 11 bases from V and 5 bases from J, with 17 bases in between. Germline loops: CDR1 SNHLY, CDR2 FYNNEI. The CDR3, as DNA: TGTGCCGGGAGTGGGGAGTCTGGAGATACGCAGTATTTT. Translated: CAGSGESGDTQYF.

The chain has TRBV12-3 or TRBV12-4 and TRBJ2-7, with TRBD2 identical over 13 bases. The CDR3 loop spans 14 amino acids. The junction had 2 bases not matched to a gene; V was cut back by 3 bases and J by 6 bases. As DNA, the CDR3 is TGTGCCAGCAGTTTCCGGACTAGCGGGAGCGAGCAGTACTTC. Protein: CASSFRTSGSEQYF.

This clonotype occurred many times. The genes are TRBV28 and TRBJ2-7, with D unclear. The germline V and J ends were trimmed by 3 bases and 3 bases, with 6 bases remaining between them. The CDR3 is 12 amino acids. In germline, CDR1 is MDHEN, CDR2 SYDVKM. CDR3 DNA sequence: TGTGCCAGCAGTTTGACTTTCTACGAGCAGTACTTC. Translation gives CASSLTFYEQYF.